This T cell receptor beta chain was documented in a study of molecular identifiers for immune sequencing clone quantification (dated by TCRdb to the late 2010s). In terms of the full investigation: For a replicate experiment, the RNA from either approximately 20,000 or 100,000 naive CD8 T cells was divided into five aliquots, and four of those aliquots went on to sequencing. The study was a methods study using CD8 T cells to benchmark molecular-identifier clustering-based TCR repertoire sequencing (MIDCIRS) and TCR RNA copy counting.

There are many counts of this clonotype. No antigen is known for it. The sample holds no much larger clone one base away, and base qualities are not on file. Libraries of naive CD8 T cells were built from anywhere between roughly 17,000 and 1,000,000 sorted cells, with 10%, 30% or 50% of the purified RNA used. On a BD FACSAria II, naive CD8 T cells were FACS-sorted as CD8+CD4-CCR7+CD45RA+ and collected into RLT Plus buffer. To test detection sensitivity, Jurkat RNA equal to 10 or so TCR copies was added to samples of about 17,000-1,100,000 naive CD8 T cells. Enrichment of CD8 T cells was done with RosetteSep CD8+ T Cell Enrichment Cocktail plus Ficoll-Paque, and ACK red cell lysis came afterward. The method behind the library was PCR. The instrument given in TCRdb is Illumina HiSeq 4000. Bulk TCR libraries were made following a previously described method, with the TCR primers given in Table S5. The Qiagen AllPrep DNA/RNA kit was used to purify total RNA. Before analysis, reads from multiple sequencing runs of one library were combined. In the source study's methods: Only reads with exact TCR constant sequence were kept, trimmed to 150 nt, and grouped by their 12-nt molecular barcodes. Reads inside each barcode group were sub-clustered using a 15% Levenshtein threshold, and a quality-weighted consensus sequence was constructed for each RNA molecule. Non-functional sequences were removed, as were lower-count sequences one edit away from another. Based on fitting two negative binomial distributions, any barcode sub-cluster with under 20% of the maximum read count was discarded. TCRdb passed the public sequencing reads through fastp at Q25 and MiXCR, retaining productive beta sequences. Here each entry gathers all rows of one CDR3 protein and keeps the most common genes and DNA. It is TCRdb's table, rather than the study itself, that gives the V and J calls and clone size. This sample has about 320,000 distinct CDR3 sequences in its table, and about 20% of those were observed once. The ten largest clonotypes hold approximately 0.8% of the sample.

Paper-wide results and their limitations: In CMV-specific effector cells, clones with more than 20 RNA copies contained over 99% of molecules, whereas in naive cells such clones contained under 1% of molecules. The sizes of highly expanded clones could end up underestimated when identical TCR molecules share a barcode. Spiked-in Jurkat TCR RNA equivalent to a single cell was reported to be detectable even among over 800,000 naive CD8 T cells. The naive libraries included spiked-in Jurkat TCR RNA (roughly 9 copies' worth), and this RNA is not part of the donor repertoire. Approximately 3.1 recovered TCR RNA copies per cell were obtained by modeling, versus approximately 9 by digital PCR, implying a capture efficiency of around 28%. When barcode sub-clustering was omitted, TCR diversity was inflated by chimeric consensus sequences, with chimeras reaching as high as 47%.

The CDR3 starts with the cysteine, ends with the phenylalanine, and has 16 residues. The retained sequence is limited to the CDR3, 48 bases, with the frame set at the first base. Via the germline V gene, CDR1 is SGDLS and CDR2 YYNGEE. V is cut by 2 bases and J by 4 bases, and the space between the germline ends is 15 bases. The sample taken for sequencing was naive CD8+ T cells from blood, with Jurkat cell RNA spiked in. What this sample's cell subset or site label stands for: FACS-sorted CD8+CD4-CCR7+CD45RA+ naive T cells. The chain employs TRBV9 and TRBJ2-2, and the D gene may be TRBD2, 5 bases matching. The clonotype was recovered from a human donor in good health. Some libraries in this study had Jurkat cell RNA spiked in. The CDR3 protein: CASSVGLDPITGELFF. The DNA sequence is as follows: TGTGCCAGCAGCGTTGGACTGGACCCGATCACCGGGGAGCTGTTTTTT.